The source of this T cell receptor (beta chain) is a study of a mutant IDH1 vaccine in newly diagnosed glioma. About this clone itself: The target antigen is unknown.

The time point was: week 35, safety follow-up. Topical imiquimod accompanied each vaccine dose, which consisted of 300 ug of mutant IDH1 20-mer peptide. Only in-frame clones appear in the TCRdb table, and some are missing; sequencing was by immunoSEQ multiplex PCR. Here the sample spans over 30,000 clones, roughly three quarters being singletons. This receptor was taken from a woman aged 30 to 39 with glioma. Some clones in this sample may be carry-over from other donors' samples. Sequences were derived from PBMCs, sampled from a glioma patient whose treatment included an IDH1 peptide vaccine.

Here the CDR3 DNA reads TGTGCCAGCAGTTACCATGACAAGGCTTACACTGAAGCTTTCTTT. As protein: CASSYHDKAYTEAFF. V and J are TRBV9 and TRBJ1-1, with D unclear. V was trimmed by 5 bases and J by 3 bases, leaving 17 bases between them. Germline assignment: CDR1 SGDLS and CDR2 YYNGEE. The CDR3 totals 15 residues.